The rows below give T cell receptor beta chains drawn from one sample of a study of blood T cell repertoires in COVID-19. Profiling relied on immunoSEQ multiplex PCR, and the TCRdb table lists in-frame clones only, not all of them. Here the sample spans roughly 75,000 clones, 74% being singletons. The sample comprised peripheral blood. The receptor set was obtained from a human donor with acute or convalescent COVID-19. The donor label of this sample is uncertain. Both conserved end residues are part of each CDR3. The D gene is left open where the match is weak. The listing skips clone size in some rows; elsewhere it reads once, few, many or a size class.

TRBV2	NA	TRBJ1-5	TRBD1	TGTGCCAGCACCACGGGGACAGCTAGCAATCAGCCCCAGCATTTT	CASTTGTASNQPQHF
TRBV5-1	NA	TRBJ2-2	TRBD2	TGCGCCAGCACCCGGGAGGCGCCGGCCCTGCCCACCGGGGAGCTGTTTTTT	CASTREAPALPTGELFF
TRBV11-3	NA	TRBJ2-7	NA	TGTGCCAGCAGCTTGTCGAGCAGCGGCGAGCAGTACTTC	CASSLSSSGEQYF
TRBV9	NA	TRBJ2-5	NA	TGTGCCAGCAGCGTAGGGGGGGTGGAGACCCAGTACTTC	CASSVGGVETQYF
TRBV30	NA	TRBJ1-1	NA	TGTGCCTGGAGTGGGCAGGGGTCGGCTGAAGCTTTCTTT	CAWSGQGSAEAFF
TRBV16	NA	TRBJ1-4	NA	TGTGCCAGCAGCAGGGGACACAATAATGAAAAACTGTTTTTT	CASSRGHNNEKLFF
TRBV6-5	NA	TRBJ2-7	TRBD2	TGTGCCAGCAAAACTAGCGCGGACGAGCAGTACTTC	CASKTSADEQYF
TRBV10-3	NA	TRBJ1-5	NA	TGTGCCATCAGTGAGCTGGGGGGGGCTAATCAGCCCCAGCATTTT	CAISELGGANQPQHF
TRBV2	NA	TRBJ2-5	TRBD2	TGTGCCAGGACTAGCGCCCCGGGGGCGCAAGAGACCCAGTACTTC	CARTSAPGAQETQYF
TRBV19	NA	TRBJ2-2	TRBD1	TGTGCCAGTATTGGACAGGGGATCGGGGAGCTGTTTTTT	CASIGQGIGELFF
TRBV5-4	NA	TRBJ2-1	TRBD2	TGTGCCAGCAGCCCGGCGGGGGGCTCCTACAATGAGCAGTTCTTC	CASSPAGGSYNEQFF
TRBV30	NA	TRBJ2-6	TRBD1	TGTGCCTGGGGGGACAGGCCCGCACTCTCTGGGGCCAACGTCCTGACTTTC	CAWGDRPALSGANVLTF
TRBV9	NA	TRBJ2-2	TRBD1	TGTGCCAGCAGCGTAGGACAGGGGGGCCGGACCGGGGAGCTGTTTTTT	CASSVGQGGRTGELFF
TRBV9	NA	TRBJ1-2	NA	TGTGCCAGCAGCCCGCGACACGGATCTAACTATGGCTACACCTTC	CASSPRHGSNYGYTF
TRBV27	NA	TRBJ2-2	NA	TGTGCCATCTCAGAGGGTAACACCGGGGAGCTGTTTTTT	CAISEGNTGELFF
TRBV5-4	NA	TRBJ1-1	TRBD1	TGTGCCAGCACCCCTCGGACAGGGTATTTGGCTGAAGCTTTCTTT	CASTPRTGYLAEAFF
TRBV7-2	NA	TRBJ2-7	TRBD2	TGTGCCAGCAGCGCATCGACTAGCGGGAACTACGAGCAGTACTTC	CASSASTSGNYEQYF
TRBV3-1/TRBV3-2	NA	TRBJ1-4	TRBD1	TGTGCCAGCAGCCAGAGGTACAGGGGTAGCGAAAAACTGTTTTTT	CASSQRYRGSEKLFF
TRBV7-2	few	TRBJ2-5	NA	TGTGCCAGCAGCTTACACTTCAGGAGAGAGGGAGAGACCCAGTACTTC	CASSLHFRREGETQYF
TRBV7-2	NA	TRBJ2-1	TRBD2	TGTGCCAGCAGCTTAGCGACTAGCCTTGGGTATGAGCAGTTCTTC	CASSLATSLGYEQFF
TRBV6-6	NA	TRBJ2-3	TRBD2	TGTGCCAGCAGTCTCACTCCGGGGGGACGGGGGACAGATACGCAGTATTTT	CASSLTPGGRGTDTQYF
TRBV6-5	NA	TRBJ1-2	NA	TGTGCCAGCAGTTACCGTGGGACGGGAGCTGACTACACCTTC	CASSYRGTGADYTF
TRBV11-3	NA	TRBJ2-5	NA	TGTGCCAGCAGCTCAGGAGAGACCCAGTACTTC	CASSSGETQYF
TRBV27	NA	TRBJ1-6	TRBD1	TGTGCCAGCCGATACCTTAGGACAGGGTCCTCACCCCTCCACTTT	CASRYLRTGSSPLHF
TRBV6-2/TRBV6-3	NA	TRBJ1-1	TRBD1	TGTGCCAGCAGTTCCGTCGCCAGGGGGCTCTCTGAAGCTTTCTTT	CASSSVARGLSEAFF
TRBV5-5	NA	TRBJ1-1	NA	TGTGCCAGCAGCTTACAACAGACTGAAGCTTTCTTT	CASSLQQTEAFF
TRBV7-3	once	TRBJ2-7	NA	TGTGCCAGCAGCCATGGAGGCTTGATGGACGAGCAGTACTTC	CASSHGGLMDEQYF
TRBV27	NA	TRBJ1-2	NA	TGTGCCACCCGTGGGCCCCTTGTGGGCTATGGCTACACCTTC	CATRGPLVGYGYTF
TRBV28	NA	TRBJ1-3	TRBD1	TGTGCCAGCAGTCGAACAGGGGTTGGAAACACCATATATTTT	CASSRTGVGNTIYF
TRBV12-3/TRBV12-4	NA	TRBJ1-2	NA	TGTGCCAGCAGTTTAGACAGGATTTATGGCTACACCTTC	CASSLDRIYGYTF
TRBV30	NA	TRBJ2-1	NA	TGTGCCTGGAGTAGGTTAGGAGCATTCAATGAGCAGTTCTTC	CAWSRLGAFNEQFF
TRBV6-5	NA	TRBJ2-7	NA	TGTGCCAGCAGTGACTCCAGGTCCTCCTACGAGCAGTACTTC	CASSDSRSSYEQYF
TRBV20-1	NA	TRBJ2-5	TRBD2	TGCAGTGCCAGTTCCTGGAGCGGGGGGAGCCAAGAGACCCAGTACTTC	CSASSWSGGSQETQYF
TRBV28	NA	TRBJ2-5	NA	TGTGCCAGCACCCGCAGGGTTCAAGAGACCCAGTACTTC	CASTRRVQETQYF
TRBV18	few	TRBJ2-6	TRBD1	TGTGCCAGCTCACCCCCGGGACAGGGATCTGGGGCCAACGTCCTGACTTTC	CASSPPGQGSGANVLTF
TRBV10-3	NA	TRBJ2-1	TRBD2	TGTGCCATCAGGGCGGGAGGAGCCAATGAGCAGTTCTTC	CAIRAGGANEQFF
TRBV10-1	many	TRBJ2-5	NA	TGCGCCAGCAGCCCCGGACGAGGGGAGACCCAGTACTTC	CASSPGRGETQYF